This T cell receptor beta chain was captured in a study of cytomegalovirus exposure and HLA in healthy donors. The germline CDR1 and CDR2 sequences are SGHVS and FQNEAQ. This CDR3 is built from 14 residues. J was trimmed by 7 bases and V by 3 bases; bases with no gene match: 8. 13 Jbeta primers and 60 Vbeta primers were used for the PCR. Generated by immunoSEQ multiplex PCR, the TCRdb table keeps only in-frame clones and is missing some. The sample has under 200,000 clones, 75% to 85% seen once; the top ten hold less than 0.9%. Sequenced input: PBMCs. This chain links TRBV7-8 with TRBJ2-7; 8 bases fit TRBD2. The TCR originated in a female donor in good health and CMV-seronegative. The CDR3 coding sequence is TGTGCCAGCAGCTTCGGGGGGGGGTACATAGAGCAGTACTTC. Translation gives CASSFGGGYIEQYF.